The 2 T cell receptor beta chains presented below share a single source sample, sequenced in a study of regulatory T cells in long-lasting Graves disease. This sample's time point: newly diagnosed GD, antithyroid drugs for less than 3 months. TCR sequences were obtained from RNA taken from PBMCs. iRepertoire HTBI primers and Arm-PCR of CDR3 regions built TCR beta libraries. In TCRdb, the multiplex PCR reads were re-called with MiXCR into one record per CDR3 protein. The sample yields about 560,000 distinct CDR3 sequences, about 15% seen once. These data were likewise used in another study, on T cells in Graves' hyperthyroidism and ophthalmopathy.

This specimen was peripheral blood mononuclear cells (PBMCs), taken at new diagnosis, from a patient treated with antithyroid drugs. The receptors originated from a man younger than 35 with Graves disease.

This clonotype appeared a few times. The chain uses TRBV7-3 and TRBJ2-3, with 7 bases lining up with TRBD2. The germline V gene has CDR1 SGHTA and CDR2 FQGTGA. V lost 5 bases, J lost 1 base, and 9 bases stayed unmatched. The CDR3 covers 16 residues. CDR3 protein: CASSVTGGSGTDTQYF. The CDR3 DNA follows: TGTGCCAGCAGCGTCACCGGGGGGTCGGGCACAGATACGCAGTATTTT.

J is TRBJ2-1 and V is TRBV3-1; 10 bases fit TRBD2. After removal of 6 bases from V and 2 bases from J, the junction contained 10 bases not matched to a gene. CDR1 and CDR2 (germline): LGHDT, YNNKEL (reference sequence). The CDR3 contains 17 residues. The CDR3 region has the DNA TGTGCCAGCAGTCCAACCCTTACTAGCGGGGCCTACAATGAGCAGTTCTTC. Protein sequence: CASSPTLTSGAYNEQFF.